Detailed here is one T cell receptor (beta chain). Its antigen is not identified. V lost 4 bases to trimming and J lost 3 bases; unmatched junction nucleotides: 9. Germline V gene lookup returns CDR1 SSHAT and CDR2 FNYEAQ (reference sequence). This CDR3 contains 17 residues. TCRdb's copy holds only in-frame clones and misses some; the assay was immunoSEQ multiplex PCR. The table shows approximately 720,000 clones, with 92% occurring only once. Only CD45RO-negative cells positively selected for CCR7 counted as naive CD8 cells, so terminally differentiated effector memory CD45RA+ cells were excluded. The data originate from a study of shared clonotypes between healthy human individuals. General observations from the study: Around 5% was the fraction of naive CD4 clonotypes found shared across several donors.

The chain carries TRBV7-7 and TRBJ2-7, with 13 bases that match TRBD2. Sample: naive CD8+ T cells sorted from blood. This receptor was obtained from a man aged 30 to 39 in good health. The CDR3 protein is CASSCGLAGVPHYEQYF. In DNA, the CDR3 is TGTGCCAGCAGCTGTGGACTAGCGGGAGTTCCTCACTACGAGCAGTACTTC.